Reported below is one T cell receptor beta chain. Antigen: not known. Germline CDR1 LNHNV, CDR2 YYDKDF (reference sequence). V lost 5 bases to trimming and J lost 3 bases, with 17 bases between them. This CDR3 comprises 15 residues. These donors were members of the approximately 110-subject validation cohort, a group separate from the approximately 670-subject first cohort. The data were obtained in a study of cytomegalovirus exposure and HLA in healthy donors. Study in general: Both the 100 to 150 validation repertoires and the approximately 670 first-cohort repertoires used the same platform, as reported by a later analysis.

Study observations and caveats: Cytomegalovirus status was reportedly diagnosed by the classifier with high specificity and sensitivity. It was 150 to 200 TCR beta chains that were listed as cytomegalovirus-associated.

Data came from immunoSEQ multiplex PCR; TCRdb stores just in-frame clones and leaves some out. The sample has roughly 64,000 clones; roughly 94% are singletons. The sample comprised PBMCs. This rearrangement joins TRBV15 to TRBJ2-7; the D gene is possibly TRBD1 (6 bases). This clonotype originated in a woman under 30 in good health and CMV-seropositive. The CDR3 spells CATSRTRDRSYEQYF. Written as DNA, the CDR3 is TGTGCCACCAGCCGCACCAGAGACAGGAGCTACGAGCAGTACTTC.